This T cell receptor (beta chain) was profiled in a study of T cell responses to AZD1222 COVID-19 vaccine. Study outcomes and limitations: Distributed over spike, vaccine-associated CD4 TCRs predominated at 160-218 and 743-854. Females outnumbered males among donors, who were mostly white British; clonal diversity was possibly underestimated.

There are 16 residues in the CDR3. Germline trimming cut 1 base from V and 8 bases from J; bases unmatched to any gene: 7. Germline CDR1 is LGHNA and CDR2 is YNFKEQ. Profiling relied on immunoSEQ multiplex PCR, and the TCRdb table lists in-frame clones only, not all of them. The data show some 95,000 clones, with approximately 87% seen just once and 9.5% to 13% held by the top ten. The sample holds a few counts of this clone. Its antigen is undetermined. V usage is TRBV4-2 and J usage is TRBJ1-4, with TRBD1 matching 10 bases. The sequences come from peripheral blood, collected 28 days after the second AZD1222 dose. The TCR sequence derives from an adult who received the AZD1222 COVID-19 vaccine. CDR3 nucleotides: TGTGCCAGCAGCCAAGGCCTGGGGACAGGGGCAGAAAAACTGTTTTTT. It codes for CASSQGLGTGAEKLFF.